Shown below are 28 T cell receptor beta chains from a single sample sequenced in a study of blood T cell repertoires in COVID-19. Sequencing was performed with immunoSEQ multiplex PCR; in TCRdb, only in-frame clones are kept and a portion is missing. The data show some 70,000 clones, 80% to 90% seen once. The specimen was peripheral blood. Receptors originate from a human donor in a cohort sampled during active COVID-19.

The V gene is TRBV7-2, the J gene TRBJ2-4, with 10 bases fitting TRBD1. Per the germline V gene, CDR1 is SGHTA and CDR2 is FQGNSA. The V segment lost 5 bases and the J segment 4 bases; nucleotides outside the gene matches: 5. The CDR3 spans 15 residues. DNA for the CDR3: TGTGCCAGCAGCCCCGGGACAGGGGCTAAAAACATTCAGTACTTC. It translates to CASSPGTGAKNIQYF.

This chain links TRBV6-4 with TRBJ2-1; possible D gene TRBD2, 6 bases. Germline CDR1 and CDR2: MRHNA and SNTAGT. This CDR3 comprises 14 residues. V lost 5 bases and J 9 bases, leaving 17 bases between the germline ends. The chain's CDR3 is CASSPTRGAGEQFF. CDR3 sequence (DNA): TGTGCCAGCAGTCCCACCCGCGGGGCCGGTGAGCAGTTCTTC.

This chain joins TRBV6-4 and TRBJ2-1; a possible D gene is TRBD2 (6 bases). V gave up 3 bases and J gave up 3 bases, with 12 bases separating them. The CDR3 loop spans 15 amino acids. CDR1 is MRHNA and CDR2 is SNTAGT in the germline V gene. The DNA of the CDR3 is TGTGCCAGCAGTGAGGGGGGATTAGGCTACAATGAGCAGTTCTTC. Translated, it gives CASSEGGLGYNEQFF.

The V gene is TRBV5-5, the J gene TRBJ2-5; the D is unclear. Per the germline V gene, CDR1 is SGHKS and CDR2 is YYEKEE (reference sequence). This CDR3 comprises 17 residues. Trimming stripped 4 bases from V and 4 bases from J, with 23 bases between. In nucleotides, the CDR3 is TGTGCCAGCAGCGAAGACCCGCAGGCAACACCTGGAGAGACCCAGTACTTC. It is translated as CASSEDPQATPGETQYF.

The chain is built from TRBV4-2 and TRBJ1-6, with TRBD1 matching over 7 bases. Germline V gene data show CDR1 as LGHNA and CDR2 as YNFKEQ. The CDR3 consists of 18 residues. Trimming at V came to 0 bases and at J to 9 bases, leaving 14 bases not matched to a gene. CDR3 sequence: CASSQEVRARQGASPLHF. CDR3 in DNA: TGTGCCAGCAGCCAAGAAGTCAGGGCCAGACAGGGAGCTTCACCCCTCCACTTT.

The chain links TRBV30 to TRBJ2-2, with D perhaps TRBD1 (6 bases). In germline, CDR1 is GTSNPN, CDR2 SVGIG (reference sequence). Trimming pared 0 bases from V and 6 bases from J, leaving 8 bases between. The CDR3 runs to 13 residues. CDR3 in amino acids: CAWSVRTAGELFF. The DNA of the CDR3 is TGTGCCTGGAGTGTCCGGACAGCCGGGGAGCTGTTTTTT.

CDR3 nucleotide sequence: TGTGCCAGCACCTTTAACAGGGCCTCCTACAATGAGCAGTTCTTC. It specifies CASTFNRASYNEQFF. The V call is TRBV7-9, the J call TRBJ2-1; D is possibly TRBD1 (6 bases). This CDR3 is 15 amino acids long. Germline CDR1 and CDR2: SEHNR and FQNEAQ (reference sequence). The germline V and J ends were trimmed by 7 bases and 0 bases, with 13 bases remaining between them. Combining the CDR3 with reference TRBV7-9 and TRBJ2-1 gives the whole variable domain DTGVSQNPRHKITKRGQNVTFRCDPISEHNRLYWYRQTLGQGPEFLTYFQNEAQLEKSRLLSDRFSAERPKGSFSTLEIQRTEQGDSAMYLCASTFNRASYNEQFFGPGTRLTVL.

V and J are TRBV19 and TRBJ2-7, with 11 bases matching TRBD1. From germline, CDR1 is LNHDA and CDR2 SQIVND (reference sequence). The V gene end was trimmed by 4 bases and the J gene end by 4 bases; junction bases not matched to a gene: 12. The CDR3 loop spans 17 amino acids. Here the CDR3 reads CASSTRTGGNRAYEQYF. Here the CDR3 DNA reads TGTGCCAGTAGTACCAGGACAGGGGGCAATCGAGCGTACGAGCAGTACTTC.

This rearrangement joins TRBV3-1 (or the pseudogene TRBV3-2) to TRBJ2-7, with D possibly being TRBD1 (7 bases). The ends were cut back, 1 base at V and 3 bases at J, with 10 bases in the middle. The germline V gene has CDR1 LGHDT and CDR2 YNNKEL (reference sequence). This CDR3 has 14 amino acids. Here the CDR3 reads CASSQGQGLYEQYF. In DNA, the CDR3 is TGTGCCAGCAGCCAAGGACAGGGACTCTACGAGCAGTACTTC.

The chain combines TRBV27 with TRBJ1-6, with no clear D. The CDR3 runs 16 residues. Trimming shortened V by 2 bases and J by 5 bases, and 13 bases separated the two germline ends. The germline gives CDR1 MNHEY, CDR2 SMNVEV (reference sequence). The DNA for the CDR3 is TGTGCCAGCAGTTTAAACCGACCGACTAATAATTCACCCCTCCACTTT. Translating gives CASSLNRPTNNSPLHF.

This chain connects TRBV6-1 to TRBJ2-7, with D perhaps matching TRBD1 (7 bases). Looked up from germline, CDR1 is MNHNS and CDR2 is SASEGT. CDR3 size: 15 residues. V was shortened by 2 bases and J by 0 bases, with 11 bases between the two germline ends. The CDR3 region is CASSERGDSSYEQYF. The CDR3 region has the DNA TGTGCCAGCAGTGAAAGGGGGGACAGCTCCTACGAGCAGTACTTC.

This chain uses TRBV11-2 with TRBJ2-1; 11 bases fit TRBD2. This CDR3 comprises 15 residues. Germline V CDR1 and CDR2: SGHAT, FQNNGV. The V and J ends lost 0 bases and 8 bases, in that order; junction bases with no gene match: 3. The CDR3 bases are TGTGCCAGCAGCTTAGAACTAGCGGGAGAGGATGAGCAGTTCTTC. Encoded protein: CASSLELAGEDEQFF.

The V gene is TRBV5-5, the J gene TRBJ2-7, with 8 nucleotides matching TRBD1. The CDR3 consists of 15 residues. CDR1 SGHKS and CDR2 YYEKEE come from the germline V gene (reference sequence). With 3 bases clipped from V and 5 bases from J, the junction kept 10 bases outside the gene matches. In DNA, the CDR3 is TGTGCCAGCAGCTCAACGACAGGGGTCGGGAACGAGCAGTACTTC. Translated: CASSSTTGVGNEQYF.

This chain joins TRBV28 and TRBJ2-7; 12 nucleotides align to TRBD2. The CDR3 totals 17 residues. V was clipped by 2 bases and J by 3 bases; unmatched bases: 8. The germline gives CDR1 MDHEN, CDR2 SYDVKM. The CDR3 reads CASSLPVWTSGVYEQYF. The CDR3 DNA sequence: TGTGCCAGCAGTTTACCTGTCTGGACTAGCGGGGTCTACGAGCAGTACTTC. The whole variable domain, remainder taken from reference TRBV28 and TRBJ2-7, is DVKVTQSSRYLVKRTGEKVFLECVQDMDHENMFWYRQDPGLGLRLIYFSYDVKMKEKGDIPEGYSVSREKKERFSLILESASTNQTSMYLCASSLPVWTSGVYEQYFGPGTRLTVT.

The chain has TRBV28 and TRBJ1-2; D not resolved. The CDR3 has 15 amino acids. With 6 bases removed from V and 1 base from J, the gap between germline ends came to 15 bases. The germline V gene encodes CDR1 MDHEN and CDR2 SYDVKM. CDR3 nucleotides: TGTGCCAGCAGCCCCGCGGCGGCCTTTAACTATGGCTACACCTTC. Protein sequence: CASSPAAAFNYGYTF.

The gene calls are TRBV28 and TRBJ2-7, with TRBD2 matching over 10 bases. Germline V CDR1 and CDR2: MDHEN, SYDVKM. The CDR3 runs 17 residues. V was pared by 4 bases and J by 7 bases, with 16 bases of the junction left unmatched. The CDR3, as DNA: TGTGCCAGCAGTTACCACAGGGCCCTAGCGGGAGATTGGGAGCAGTACTTC. It yields the protein CASSYHRALAGDWEQYF. Combining the CDR3 with reference TRBV28 and TRBJ2-7 gives the whole variable domain DVKVTQSSRYLVKRTGEKVFLECVQDMDHENMFWYRQDPGLGLRLIYFSYDVKMKEKGDIPEGYSVSREKKERFSLILESASTNQTSMYLCASSYHRALAGDWEQYFGPGTRLTVT.

The gene calls are TRBV28 and TRBJ2-3; TRBD2 matches 7 bases. CDR1 MDHEN and CDR2 SYDVKM come from the germline V gene. The CDR3 has 16 amino acids. V was pared by 2 bases and J by 2 bases, with 7 bases of the junction left unmatched. The chain's CDR3 is CASSLPRAGPTDTQYF. In DNA, the CDR3 is TGTGCCAGCAGTTTACCTCGAGCGGGACCCACAGATACGCAGTATTTT.

This sequence joins TRBV28 and TRBJ1-1; 9 nucleotides agree with TRBD1. Germline V gives CDR1 MDHEN, CDR2 SYDVKM. V was pared by 2 bases and J by 5 bases, with 9 bases of the junction left unmatched. The CDR3 contains 16 residues. CDR3 in DNA: TGTGCCAGCAGTTTAATCCCGGGACAGGGTAGTACTGAAGCTTTCTTT. Amino acid sequence: CASSLIPGQGSTEAFF.

The CDR3 reads CSVETSGSKNIQYF. Written as DNA, the CDR3 is TGCAGCGTTGAGACTAGCGGATCCAAAAACATTCAGTACTTC. The V gene is TRBV29-1, the J gene TRBJ2-4; 9 nucleotides match TRBD2. From germline, CDR1 is SQVTM and CDR2 ANQGSEA. V lost 3 bases to trimming and J lost 2 bases; unmatched junction nucleotides: 2. The CDR3 runs 14 residues.

V is TRBV3-1 (or the pseudogene TRBV3-2) and J is TRBJ2-7, with TRBD2 as a possible D gene (6 bases). The CDR3 runs 13 residues. Germline V CDR1 and CDR2: LGHDT, YNNKEL (reference sequence). Between the trimmed V and J ends, which lost 2 bases and 3 bases, there was a span of 8 bases. The CDR3 reads CASSQPGGYEQYF. CDR3 bases: TGTGCCAGCAGCCAACCCGGGGGCTACGAGCAGTACTTC.

CDR3 residues: CASSVSRRLMNYGYTF. The CDR3 coding sequence is TGTGCCAGCAGTGTATCCCGTAGACTGATGAACTATGGCTACACCTTC. This chain connects TRBV6-1 to TRBJ1-2; D remains ambiguous. Trimming removed 4 bases at V and 2 bases at J, with 17 bases between. This CDR3 has 16 amino acids. Looked up from germline, CDR1 is MNHNS and CDR2 is SASEGT.

This clone appeared a few times. V is TRBV18 and J is TRBJ2-7; D unclear. CDR3 size: 16 residues. Trimming removed 2 bases at V and 1 base at J, with 15 bases between. The germline V gene encodes CDR1 KGHSH and CDR2 LQKENI. The CDR3 sequence is CASSPTANSLSYEQYF. In DNA, the CDR3 is TGTGCCAGCTCACCAACCGCGAACAGCTTATCCTACGAGCAGTACTTC.

Here the CDR3 DNA reads TGTGCCAGCAGCCTCCGGGGGAGCCAAAGCACAGATACGCAGTATTTT. Amino acids: CASSLRGSQSTDTQYF. The chain joins TRBV7-9 to TRBJ2-3, with D perhaps matching TRBD2 (6 bases). Germline assignment: CDR1 SEHNR and CDR2 FQNEAQ (reference sequence). Trimming took off 5 bases at V and 0 bases at J, with 15 bases between the two ends. This CDR3 is 16 amino acids long.

This clone was counted a single time. The chain combines TRBV28 with TRBJ2-7; a possible D gene is TRBD1 (6 bases). The CDR3 spans 15 residues. Trimming stripped 4 bases from V and 2 bases from J, with 15 bases between. Per the germline V gene, CDR1 is MDHEN and CDR2 is SYDVKM. For the CDR3, the DNA is TGTGCCAGCAGTTCCATAACACAGGGTACCTACGAGCAGTACTTC. It encodes CASSSITQGTYEQYF.

The chain joins TRBV11-3 to TRBJ2-2; 11 nucleotides line up with TRBD2. Per the germline V gene, CDR1 is SGHNT and CDR2 is YENEEA. The CDR3 is 16 residues long. V dropped 5 bases and J dropped 6; count of bases not matched to a gene: 8. The CDR3 spells CASSPHSGRESGELFF. CDR3 nucleotide sequence: TGTGCCAGCAGCCCCCATAGCGGGAGGGAGTCCGGGGAGCTGTTTTTT.

V is TRBV7-7 and J is TRBJ2-5, with TRBD2 matching 10 bases. There are 15 residues in the CDR3. Germline V gene data show CDR1 as SSHAT and CDR2 as FNYEAQ (reference sequence). The ends lost 5 bases at V and 5 bases at J; junction bases unmatched: 8. The CDR3 nucleotides are TGTGCCAGCAGCCCGAGCGGGGGGGCTGGGGAGACCCAGTACTTC. Translated, it gives CASSPSGGAGETQYF.

The chain links TRBV7-9 to TRBJ2-7, with TRBD1 matching 7 bases. After removal of 5 bases from V and 2 bases from J, the junction contained 6 bases not matched to a gene. The CDR3 runs to 14 residues. Germline-derived CDR1 and CDR2 are SEHNR and FQNEAQ (reference sequence). The CDR3 protein is CASSVDRAAYEQYF. The CDR3 nucleotides read TGTGCCAGCAGCGTTGACAGGGCGGCCTACGAGCAGTACTTC.

This sequence joins TRBV4-3 and TRBJ2-2; the match to TRBD2 covers 12 bases. V was clipped by 0 bases and J by 3 bases; unmatched bases: 5. CDR1 LGHNA and CDR2 YSLEER come from the germline V gene. The CDR3 is 18 amino acids. The CDR3 region has the DNA TGCGCCAGCAGCCAAGAATCCACTAGCGGGAGGTACACCGGGGAGCTGTTTTTT. Its protein is CASSQESTSGRYTGELFF.